The 17 T cell receptor beta chains in this list originate from one sample, sequenced in a study of T cells in Graves' hyperthyroidism and ophthalmopathy. Regions amplified from RNA transcripts were the TCR beta CDR3 regions. The primer set for the first-round RT-PCR of the TCR CDR3 was HTBI. TCRdb re-called the multiplex PCR reads through MiXCR, storing one row per CDR3 protein. The repertoire holds more than 650,000 distinct CDR3 sequences, about 15% seen once, with roughly 10% in the top ten. Sequences were obtained from blood. The receptors come from a woman aged 18-29 years with Graves' hyperthyroidism.

The chain couples TRBV6-1 to TRBJ2-7; TRBD2 matches 10 bases. With V trimmed by 6 bases and J by 3 bases, 11 bases remained unmatched. The CDR3 extends over 16 amino acids. Germline CDR1 and CDR2: MNHNS and SASEGT. The chain's CDR3 is CASRAFSGRKFYEQYF. The CDR3 region has the DNA TGTGCCAGCAGGGCCTTTAGCGGGAGGAAATTCTACGAGCAGTACTTC.

This clonotype came up a few times. The chain employs TRBV27 and TRBJ2-7; D perhaps matches TRBD2 (5 bases). The germline V gene encodes CDR1 MNHEY and CDR2 SMNVEV (reference sequence). Deletions cut 7 bases from V and 4 bases from J, with 17 bases between. There are 14 residues in the CDR3. The CDR3 DNA is TGTGCCAGCAAACGAGAGGGAAGCCGTTACGAGCAGTACTTC. This translates into CASKREGSRYEQYF.

Ten or more counts support this clonotype. V is TRBV28 and J is TRBJ2-4, with a tentative D call TRBD1 (5 bases). The CDR3 length is 15 residues. Per germline, CDR1 MDHEN and CDR2 SYDVKM. V was shortened by 8 bases and J by 0 bases, with 14 bases between the two germline ends. CDR3 region: CASSPTAIAKNIQYF. In DNA form, the CDR3 reads TGTGCCAGCTCCCCGACAGCTATAGCCAAAAACATTCAGTACTTC.

The rearrangement links TRBV28 to TRBJ2-3; D uncertain. This CDR3 spans 13 amino acids. Germline-derived CDR1 and CDR2 are MDHEN and SYDVKM. With 5 bases removed from V and 5 bases from J, the gap between germline ends came to 11 bases. The DNA for the CDR3 is TGTGCCAGCAGTCTACCGCACGGAGATACGCAGTATTTT. This translates into CASSLPHGDTQYF.

This clonotype was recorded at least ten times. The chain couples TRBV5-1 to TRBJ2-3, with 10 bases lining up with TRBD2. This CDR3 has 17 amino acids. Germline trimming cut 1 base from V and 0 bases from J; bases unmatched to any gene: 5. Germline lookup yields CDR1 SGHRS and CDR2 YFSETQ. This CDR3 reads CASSLWTSGGSTDTQYF. The DNA for the CDR3 is TGCGCCAGCAGCTTGTGGACTAGCGGAGGCAGCACAGATACGCAGTATTTT.

This clonotype was counted ten times or more. The chain combines TRBV20-1 with TRBJ2-5; 8 bases line up with TRBD2. The CDR3 covers 15 residues. Germline V gene lookup returns CDR1 DFQATT and CDR2 SNEGSKA (reference sequence). V dropped 5 bases and J dropped 0; count of bases not matched to a gene: 8. The DNA of the CDR3 is TGCAGTGCTGTGAGCGGGAGCTCGTACCAAGAGACCCAGTACTTC. This codes for CSAVSGSSYQETQYF.

Comment on this clonotype: This clone may be a read error of a much larger clone one base away. The chain employs TRBV10-1 and TRBJ2-3; no reliable D call. Germline V gene data show CDR1 as WNHNN and CDR2 as SYGVQD (reference sequence). This CDR3 comprises 14 residues. With 0 bases removed from V and 6 bases from J, the gap between germline ends came to 10 bases. The CDR3 coding sequence is TGCGCCAGCAGTGAGTCGTTCGTTCCTGATACGCAGTATTTT. The encoded protein is CASSESFVPDTQYF.

In this sample, this clonotype turned up a few times. V gene TRBV6-2 or TRBV6-3 combines with J gene TRBJ1-6; D is possibly TRBD1 (6 bases). Germline V gene sequence: CDR1 MNHEY, CDR2 SVGEGT. Trimming left V 5 bases short and J 8 bases short, with 13 bases between. The CDR3 loop spans 14 amino acids. The CDR3 spells CASSLSDSYSPLHF. The DNA for the CDR3 is TGTGCCAGCAGTCTATCGGACAGCTATTCACCCCTCCACTTT.

V is TRBV6-1 and J is TRBJ2-7; D is ambiguous. Trimming took off 7 bases at V and 6 bases at J, with 16 bases between the two ends. This CDR3 contains 13 residues. Germline V gene sequence: CDR1 MNHNS, CDR2 SASEGT. CDR3 DNA: TGTGCCAGCACATTCTTAATGGGGTCCGAGCAGTACTTC. It translates to CASTFLMGSEQYF.

This clonotype came up many times. The chain uses TRBV3-1 and TRBJ2-7; D gene ambiguous. The CDR3 runs to 14 residues. CDR1 LGHDT and CDR2 YNNKEL come from the germline V gene (reference sequence). With 3 bases removed from V and 2 bases from J, the gap between germline ends came to 11 bases. This CDR3 is CASSHSNGPYEQYF. In DNA, the CDR3 is TGTGCCAGCAGCCACTCTAACGGGCCCTACGAGCAGTACTTC.

This sequence joins TRBV7-8 and TRBJ1-1, with a tentative D call TRBD1 (6 bases). The CDR3 consists of 15 residues. The ends were cut back, 1 base at V and 5 bases at J, with 14 bases in the middle. CDR1 and CDR2 (germline): SGHVS, FQNEAQ. Written as DNA, the CDR3 is TGTGCCAGCAGCTTAGTAGGGGGGGTCCCGACTGAAGCTTTCTTT. This sequence encodes CASSLVGGVPTEAFF.

This clonotype was counted once. This chain joins TRBV14 and TRBJ2-7; D not certain. The V end lost 1 base, the J end lost 9 bases, and 13 bases lay between the germline ends. The CDR3 spans 13 residues. CDR1 is SGHDN and CDR2 is FVKESK in the germline V gene. In nucleotides, the CDR3 is TGTGCCAGCAGCCAAGGGGCAGTCCTAACGCAGTACTTC. Translating gives CASSQGAVLTQYF.

This clonotype has only a few counts. This chain joins TRBV2 and TRBJ2-1; 7 bases fit TRBD2. Looked up from germline, CDR1 is SNHLY and CDR2 is FYNNEI. The V and J ends lost 1 base and 9 bases, in that order; junction bases with no gene match: 9. The CDR3 consists of 15 residues. The CDR3 sequence: CASSEDSGKGSEQFF. CDR3 DNA sequence: TGTGCCAGCAGTGAAGACAGCGGGAAGGGGAGTGAGCAGTTCTTC.

Only a few counts were recorded for this clonotype. The chain uses TRBV20-1 and TRBJ2-2, with D uncertain. The CDR3 runs 13 residues. With 6 bases removed from V and 7 bases from J, the gap between germline ends came to 15 bases. Germline V gene sequence: CDR1 DFQATT, CDR2 SNEGSKA (reference sequence). The CDR3 loop reads CSAAGSSRGELFF. CDR3 in DNA: TGCAGTGCCGCCGGGTCCTCCCGCGGGGAGCTGTTTTTT.

The chain joins TRBV19 to TRBJ1-2; perhaps TRBD1 as D (6 bases). Germline assignment: CDR1 LNHDA and CDR2 SQIVND (reference sequence). Deletions cut 0 bases from V and 4 bases from J, with 18 bases between. This CDR3 region has 17 residues. This CDR3 is CASSIDPQAGTLYGYTF. DNA for the CDR3: TGTGCCAGTAGTATAGATCCTCAGGCAGGGACACTCTATGGCTACACCTTC.

In this sample, this clonotype turned up a few times. V and J are TRBV7-2 and TRBJ2-5, with 7 bases matching TRBD2. The CDR3 is 15 amino acids. Per the germline V gene, CDR1 is SGHTA and CDR2 is FQGNSA. Trimming cost V 0 bases and J 5 bases; bases outside gene matches: 6. The CDR3 DNA reads TGTGCCAGCAGCTTAGCGTCTAGCGGTGAGGAGACCCAGTACTTC. Its translation: CASSLASSGEETQYF.

This clonotype was counted many times. The rearrangement joins TRBV29-1 to TRBJ1-1, with TRBD1 as a possible D gene (5 bases). The CDR3 loop spans 13 amino acids. The V and J ends lost 7 bases and 2 bases respectively, with 14 bases between them. Per germline, CDR1 SQVTM and CDR2 ANQGSEA. CDR3 in DNA: TGCAGCGCATGGGACGGACAAAACACTGAAGCTTTCTTT. Translation: CSAWDGQNTEAFF.